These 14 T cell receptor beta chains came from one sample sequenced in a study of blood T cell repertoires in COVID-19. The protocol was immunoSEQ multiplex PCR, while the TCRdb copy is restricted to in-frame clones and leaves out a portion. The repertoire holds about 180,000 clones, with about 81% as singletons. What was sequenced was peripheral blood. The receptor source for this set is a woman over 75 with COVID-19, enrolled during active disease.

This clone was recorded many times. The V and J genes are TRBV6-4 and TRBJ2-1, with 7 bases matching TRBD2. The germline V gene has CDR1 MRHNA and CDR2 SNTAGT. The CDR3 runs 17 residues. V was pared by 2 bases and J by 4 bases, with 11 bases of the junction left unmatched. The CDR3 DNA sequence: TGTGCCAGCAGTGACGTCGGTGGGAGGGCCATTTACAATGAGCAGTTCTTC. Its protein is CASSDVGGRAIYNEQFF.

The CDR3 sequence: CASSPDRVPGELFF. CDR3 nucleotide sequence: TGTGCCAGCAGTCCAGACAGGGTCCCCGGGGAGCTGTTTTTT. The chain is built from TRBV27 and TRBJ2-2; 7 bases are a match to TRBD1. The CDR3 length is 14 residues. The germline V gene has CDR1 MNHEY and CDR2 SMNVEV (reference sequence). Trimming removed 5 bases from V and 6 bases from J; junction bases left unmatched: 6.

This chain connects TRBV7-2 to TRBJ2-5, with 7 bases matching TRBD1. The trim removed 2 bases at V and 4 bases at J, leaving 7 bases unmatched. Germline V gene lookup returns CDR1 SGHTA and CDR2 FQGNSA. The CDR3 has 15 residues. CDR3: CASSLPGQSRETQYF. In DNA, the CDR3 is TGTGCCAGCAGCTTACCGGGACAGTCGAGAGAGACCCAGTACTTC.

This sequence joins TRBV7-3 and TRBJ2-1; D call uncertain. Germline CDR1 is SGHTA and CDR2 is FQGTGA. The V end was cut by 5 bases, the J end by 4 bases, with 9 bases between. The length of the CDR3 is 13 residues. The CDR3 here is CASSLDLYNEQFF. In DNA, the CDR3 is TGTGCCAGCAGCCTAGACCTTTACAATGAGCAGTTCTTC.

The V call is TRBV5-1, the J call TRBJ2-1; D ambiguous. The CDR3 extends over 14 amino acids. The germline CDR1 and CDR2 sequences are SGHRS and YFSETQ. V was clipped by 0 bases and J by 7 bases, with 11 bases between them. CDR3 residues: CASSLGYTANEQFF. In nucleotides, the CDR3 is TGCGCCAGCAGCTTGGGCTATACAGCTAATGAGCAGTTCTTC.

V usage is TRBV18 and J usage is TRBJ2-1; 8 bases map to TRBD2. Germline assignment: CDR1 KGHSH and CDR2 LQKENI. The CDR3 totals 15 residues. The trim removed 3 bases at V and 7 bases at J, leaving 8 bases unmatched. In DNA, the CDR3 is TGTGCCAGCTCACCCAGCGGGAGACTGGGGAATGAGCAGTTCTTC. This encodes CASSPSGRLGNEQFF.

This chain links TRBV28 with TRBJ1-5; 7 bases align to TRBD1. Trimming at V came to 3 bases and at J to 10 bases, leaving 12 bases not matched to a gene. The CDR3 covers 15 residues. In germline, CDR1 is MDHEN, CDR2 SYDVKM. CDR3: CASSLSGTAPIPQHF. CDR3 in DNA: TGTGCCAGCAGTTTGTCCGGGACAGCTCCTATACCCCAGCATTTT.

This CDR3 reads CASTEGAPGTGELFF. The CDR3 coding sequence is TGTGCCAGTACGGAGGGGGCGCCGGGCACCGGGGAGCTGTTTTTT. V and J are TRBV19 and TRBJ2-2, with a weak D call TRBD1 (7 bases). The germline V and J ends were trimmed by 7 bases and 4 bases, with 16 bases remaining between them. The CDR3 sequence is 15 residues long. Germline V CDR1 and CDR2: LNHDA, SQIVND (reference sequence).

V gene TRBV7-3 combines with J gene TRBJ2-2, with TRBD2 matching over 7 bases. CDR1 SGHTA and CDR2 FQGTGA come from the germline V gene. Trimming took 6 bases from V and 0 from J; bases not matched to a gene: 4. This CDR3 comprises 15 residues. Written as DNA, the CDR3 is TGTGCCAGCAGTCGACTAGCAGCGAACACCGGGGAGCTGTTTTTT. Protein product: CASSRLAANTGELFF.

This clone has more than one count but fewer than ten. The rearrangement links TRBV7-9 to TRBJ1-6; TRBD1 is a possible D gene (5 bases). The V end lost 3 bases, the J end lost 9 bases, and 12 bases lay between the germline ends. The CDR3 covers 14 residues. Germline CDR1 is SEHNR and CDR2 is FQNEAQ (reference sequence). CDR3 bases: TGTGCCAGCAGCTTCGGGCAGGGCGGTTCACCCCTCCACTTT. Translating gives CASSFGQGGSPLHF.

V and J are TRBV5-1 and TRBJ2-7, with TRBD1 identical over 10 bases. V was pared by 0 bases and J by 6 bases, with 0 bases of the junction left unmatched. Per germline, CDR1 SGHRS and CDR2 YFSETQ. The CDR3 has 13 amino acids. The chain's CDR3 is CASSLGTGGEQYF. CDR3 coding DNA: TGCGCCAGCAGCTTGGGGACAGGGGGCGAGCAGTACTTC.

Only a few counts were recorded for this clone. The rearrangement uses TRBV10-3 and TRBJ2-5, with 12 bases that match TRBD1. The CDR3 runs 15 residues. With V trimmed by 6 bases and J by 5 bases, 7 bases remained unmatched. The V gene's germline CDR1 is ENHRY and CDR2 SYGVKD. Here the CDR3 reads CAISSGTGGVETQYF. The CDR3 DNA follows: TGTGCCATCAGCTCCGGGACAGGGGGCGTGGAGACCCAGTACTTC.

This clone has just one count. The CDR3 reads CASSPRTGVATEAFF. CDR3 bases: TGTGCCAGCAGCCCTAGGACAGGGGTGGCCACTGAAGCTTTCTTT. J is TRBJ1-1 and V is TRBV5-4, with TRBD1 matching 9 bases. Germline V CDR1 and CDR2: SGHNT, YYREEE (reference sequence). There are 15 residues in the CDR3. Trimming cost V 4 bases and J 4 bases; bases outside gene matches: 8.

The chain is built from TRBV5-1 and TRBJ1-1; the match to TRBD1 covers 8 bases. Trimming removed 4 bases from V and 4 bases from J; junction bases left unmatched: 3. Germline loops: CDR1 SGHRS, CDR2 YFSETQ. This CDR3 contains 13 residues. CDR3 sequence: CASSVTGGTEAFF. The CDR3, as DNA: TGCGCCAGCAGCGTAACAGGGGGCACTGAAGCTTTCTTT.